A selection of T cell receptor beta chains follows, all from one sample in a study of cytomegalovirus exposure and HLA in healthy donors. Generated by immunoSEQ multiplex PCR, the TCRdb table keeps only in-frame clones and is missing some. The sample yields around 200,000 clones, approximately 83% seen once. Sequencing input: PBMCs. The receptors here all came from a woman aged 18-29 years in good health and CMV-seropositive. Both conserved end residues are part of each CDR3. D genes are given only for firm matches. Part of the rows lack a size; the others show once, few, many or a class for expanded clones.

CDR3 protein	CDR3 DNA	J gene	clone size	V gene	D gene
CASSPTGGLDGYTF	TGTGCCAGCAGCCCGACAGGGGGGTTGGATGGCTACACCTTC	TRBJ1-2	NA	TRBV13	TRBD1
CASNRGLDSGNTIYF	TGTGCCAGCAACAGGGGGTTAGACTCTGGAAACACCATATATTTT	TRBJ1-3	NA	TRBV5-6	TRBD1
CASSLRQETQYF	TGCGCCAGCAGCTTACGGCAAGAGACCCAGTACTTC	TRBJ2-5	NA	TRBV5-1	NA
CASSPSGQWNTEAFF	TGTGCCAGCAGTCCATCGGGACAGTGGAACACTGAAGCTTTCTTT	TRBJ1-1	NA	TRBV28	TRBD1
CASSERRDRVSAEAFF	TGTGCCAGCAGTGAAAGACGGGACAGGGTTAGTGCTGAAGCTTTCTTT	TRBJ1-1	once	TRBV6-1	TRBD1
CASSEGGRTEEQYF	TGTGCCAGCAGTGAGGGGGGGCGGACGGAGGAGCAGTACTTC	TRBJ2-7	NA	TRBV2	NA
CASSPGRGAYGYTF	TGTGCCAGTAGTCCGGGCAGGGGTGCCTATGGCTACACCTTC	TRBJ1-2	once	TRBV19	NA
CASSVGLSNTIYF	TGTGCCAGCAGCGTAGGGCTCTCAAACACCATATATTTT	TRBJ1-3	NA	TRBV9	NA
CASRPLAGKMNTGELFF	TGTGCCAGCAGACCGTTAGCGGGCAAAATGAACACCGGGGAGCTGTTTTTT	TRBJ2-2	NA	TRBV7-9	TRBD2
CASTAGRANEKLFF	TGTGCCAGCACGGCAGGGAGGGCTAATGAAAAACTGTTTTTT	TRBJ1-4	NA	TRBV6-5	NA
CASSPFDRGGGYTF	TGTGCCAGCTCACCTTTCGACAGGGGTGGTGGCTACACCTTC	TRBJ1-2	NA	TRBV18	TRBD1
CATRQELATEAFF	TGTGCCACCCGACAGGAATTGGCCACTGAAGCTTTCTTT	TRBJ1-1	NA	TRBV10-3	NA
CASISPGGFGEQYF	TGTGCCAGCATTTCGCCTGGGGGGTTCGGCGAGCAGTACTTC	TRBJ2-7	NA	TRBV6-5	NA
CASSKTSGADTQYF	TGTGCCAGCAGCAAGACTAGCGGGGCAGATACGCAGTATTTT	TRBJ2-3	NA	TRBV11-2	TRBD2
CASSGQGTGELFF	TGTGCCAGCAGCGGGCAGGGTACCGGGGAGCTGTTTTTT	TRBJ2-2	NA	TRBV9	NA
CASSQGPEPGEAFF	TGTGCCAGCAGCCAAGGTCCCGAACCAGGCGAAGCTTTCTTT	TRBJ1-1	NA	TRBV4-2	NA
CATGRDTDTQYF	TGTGCCACCGGACGGGACACAGATACGCAGTATTTT	TRBJ2-3	NA	TRBV15	NA
CASSSGLAGENIQYF	TGTGCCAGCAGCTCGGGACTAGCGGGGGAAAACATTCAGTACTTC	TRBJ2-4	NA	TRBV7-3	TRBD2
CASYHWTGGANTEAFF	TGTGCCAGCTACCATTGGACAGGGGGCGCGAACACTGAAGCTTTCTTT	TRBJ1-1	NA	TRBV27	TRBD1
CASSLATSGVTKNIQYF	TGTGCCAGCAGCTTAGCGACTAGCGGGGTGACCAAAAACATTCAGTACTTC	TRBJ2-4	NA	TRBV7-6	TRBD2
CAACHHNSPLHF	TGTGCCGCGTGCCATCATAATTCACCCCTCCACTTT	TRBJ1-6	NA	TRBV6-1	NA
CASSLGLAGGTDTQYF	TGTGCCAGCAGCTTGGGACTAGCGGGGGGGACAGATACGCAGTATTTT	TRBJ2-3	NA	TRBV13	TRBD2
CASTPQAGRNEKLFF	TGTGCCAGCACTCCCCAGGCAGGGCGTAATGAAAAACTGTTTTTT	TRBJ1-4	NA	TRBV6-5	NA
CANQGSDTEAFF	TGTGCCAACCAGGGTTCGGACACTGAAGCTTTCTTT	TRBJ1-1	NA	TRBV10-3	NA